Below are 19 T cell receptor beta chains sequenced from a single sample in a study of OX40 agonist ivuxolimab in advanced cancers. The library was made by the immunoSEQ multiplex PCR assay. This is the immuneACCESS table as TCRdb keeps it, with only in-frame sequences that have V and J called. A part of the clones is gone; compared with another copy, unresolved V genes explain less than half, and the rest is unexplained. This sample lists around 21,000 clones; about 83% were detected once. The ten top clones hold over 10% of the sample. The sequenced sample was CD4+ or CD8+ T cells sorted from blood, obtained in a trial of the OX40 agonist ivuxolimab. Every receptor here comes from an adult with an advanced solid tumor such as melanoma, head and neck, liver or kidney cancer.

V and J are TRBV28 and TRBJ1-1; no firm D call. Germline V CDR1 and CDR2: MDHEN, SYDVKM. The CDR3 has 12 amino acids. V lost 3 bases and J 2 bases, leaving 4 bases between the germline ends. This CDR3 is CASSFGNTEAFF. The CDR3 DNA reads as TGTGCCAGCAGTTTTGGTAACACTGAAGCTTTCTTT. Full variable domain (remainder filled in from reference TRBV28 and TRBJ1-1): DVKVTQSSRYLVKRTGEKVFLECVQDMDHENMFWYRQDPGLGLRLIYFSYDVKMKEKGDIPEGYSVSREKKERFSLILESASTNQTSMYLCASSFGNTEAFFGQGTRLTVV.

The rearrangement links TRBV7-9 to TRBJ1-4, with 8 bases identical to TRBD1. Germline trimming cut 4 bases from V and 7 bases from J; bases unmatched to any gene: 5. This CDR3 spans 14 amino acids. Germline-derived CDR1 and CDR2 are SEHNR and FQNEAQ (reference sequence). In DNA form, the CDR3 reads TGTGCCAGCAGCTCGGACAGGGTCACTGAAAAACTGTTTTTT. Protein product: CASSSDRVTEKLFF. Variable domain in full (rest from reference TRBV7-9 and TRBJ1-4): DTGVSQNPRHKITKRGQNVTFRCDPISEHNRLYWYRQTLGQGPEFLTYFQNEAQLEKSRLLSDRFSAERPKGSFSTLEIQRTEQGDSAMYLCASSSDRVTEKLFFGSGTQLSVL.

V is TRBV28 and J is TRBJ2-5, with 9 bases that match TRBD2. The J segment lost 2 bases and the V segment lost 4 bases, leaving 14 bases of the junction unmatched. The CDR3 length is 18 residues. CDR1 is MDHEN, CDR2 SYDVKM, per germline. The CDR3: CASSSSILLAGAQETQYF. CDR3 nucleotides: TGTGCCAGCAGTTCCTCAATTTTATTAGCGGGAGCTCAAGAGACCCAGTACTTC.

The genes are TRBV4-3 and TRBJ2-3, with 7 positions matching TRBD1. The CDR3 is 14 residues long. The ends lost 4 bases at V and 5 bases at J; junction bases unmatched: 6. Germline V CDR1 and CDR2: LGHNA, YSLEER. The CDR3 bases are TGCGCCAGCAGCCTCCGCACAGGGGAAGATACGCAGTATTTT. Protein: CASSLRTGEDTQYF.

The V and J genes are TRBV4-1 and TRBJ1-1; tentative D call: TRBD1 (5 bases). Germline CDR1 reads MGHRA; CDR2 reads YSYEKL. This CDR3 comprises 15 residues. Trimming shortened V by 3 bases and J by 1 base, and 12 bases separated the two germline ends. The CDR3 reads CASSQGKGRNTEAFF. In nucleotides, the CDR3 is TGCGCCAGCAGCCAGGGAAAGGGGCGGAACACTGAAGCTTTCTTT.

This clone has a handful of counts. The J gene is TRBJ1-1, the V gene TRBV19; unclear D gene. The CDR3 sequence is 15 residues long. Trimming removed 6 bases at V and 1 base at J, with 15 bases between. The germline CDR1 and CDR2 sequences are LNHDA and SQIVND (reference sequence). In DNA form, the CDR3 reads TGTGCCAGTAGCACCCTATCGGCGGGGAACACTGAAGCTTTCTTT. Translated, it gives CASSTLSAGNTEAFF.

The V gene is TRBV30, the J gene TRBJ2-7, with D unclear. The CDR3 loop spans 12 amino acids. V gave up 5 bases and J gave up 2 bases, with 10 bases separating them. The germline CDR1 and CDR2 sequences are GTSNPN and SVGIG (reference sequence). This CDR3 is CAWQLGAYEQYF. In DNA form, the CDR3 reads TGTGCCTGGCAGCTCGGAGCCTACGAGCAGTACTTC.

The chain carries TRBV6-5 and TRBJ2-2, with D unresolved. Trimming took 2 bases from V and 1 from J, leaving 8 bases between them. Germline V lookup: CDR1 MNHEY, CDR2 SVGAGI. There are 15 residues in the CDR3. The CDR3 reads CASSYGPLNTGELFF. The CDR3 DNA reads TGTGCCAGCAGTTACGGGCCGCTGAACACCGGGGAGCTGTTTTTT.

This clone showed up just a few times. The J gene is TRBJ1-1, the V gene TRBV6-1, with 8 bases fitting TRBD1. Germline V gene sequence: CDR1 MNHNS, CDR2 SASEGT. This CDR3 has 14 residues. Trimming at V came to 3 bases and at J to 5 bases, leaving 5 bases not matched to a gene. CDR3 nucleotides: TGTGCCAGCAGTGAGACAGGGGAGTCGACTGAAGCTTTCTTT. Amino acids: CASSETGESTEAFF.

The sample holds a few counts of this clone. The J gene is TRBJ2-7, the V gene TRBV4-1, with TRBD2 as a possible D gene (6 bases). CDR1 is MGHRA, CDR2 YSYEKL, per germline. V was clipped by 3 bases and J by 7 bases, with 13 bases between them. The CDR3 extends over 13 amino acids. CDR3 in amino acids: CASSQGRFGEQYF. The DNA for the CDR3 is TGCGCCAGCAGCCAGGGGAGGTTTGGTGAGCAGTACTTC.

This chain connects TRBV6-5 to TRBJ2-2, with 7 bases matching TRBD1. The germline CDR1 and CDR2 sequences are MNHEY and SVGAGI. V lost 5 bases and J lost 4; bases outside the gene matches: 1. The length of the CDR3 is 13 residues. The CDR3 protein is CASSTGVTGELFF. In DNA form, the CDR3 reads TGTGCCAGCAGTACAGGGGTCACCGGGGAGCTGTTTTTT.

This clone appeared a few times. V usage is TRBV4-1 and J usage is TRBJ1-1, with D uncertain. V lost 2 bases to trimming and J lost 0 bases, with 7 bases between them. The CDR3 length is 14 residues. Germline V lookup: CDR1 MGHRA, CDR2 YSYEKL. CDR3 residues: CASSQPGMNTEAFF. In DNA form, the CDR3 reads TGCGCCAGCAGCCAACCAGGTATGAACACTGAAGCTTTCTTT.

In its sample, this clone was seen once. The chain links TRBV9 to TRBJ2-7, with TRBD2 matching 8 bases. The V gene end was trimmed by 4 bases and the J gene end by 6 bases; junction bases not matched to a gene: 6. The CDR3 has 13 residues. Germline V CDR1 and CDR2: SGDLS, YYNGEE. CDR3 sequence reads: CASSPGLVGEQYF. The CDR3 region has the DNA TGTGCCAGCAGCCCGGGACTAGTCGGCGAGCAGTACTTC. Drawing the rest from reference TRBV9 and TRBJ2-7, the complete variable domain is DSGVTQTPKHLITATGQRVTLRCSPRSGDLSVYWYQQSLDQGLQFLIQYYNGEERAKGNILERFSAQQFPDLHSELNLSSLELGDSALYFCASSPGLVGEQYFGPGTRLTVT.

The chain links TRBV4-3 to TRBJ2-1; D is undetermined. The CDR3 contains 11 residues. V lost 1 base and J lost 10, with 5 bases in between. Per germline, CDR1 LGHNA and CDR2 YSLEER. The DNA of the CDR3 is TGCGCCAGCAGCCAAGGATCCGAGCAGTTCTTC. Translated: CASSQGSEQFF.

The chain carries TRBV28 and TRBJ1-6, with D unresolved. Trimming cost V 6 bases and J 7 bases, with 13 bases left between them. The germline CDR1 and CDR2 sequences are MDHEN and SYDVKM. The CDR3 length is 14 residues. The CDR3, as DNA: TGTGCCAGCAGGGCGTGGAGGCTGAATTCACCCCTCCACTTT. This encodes CASRAWRLNSPLHF.

This clone was seen more than once but under ten times. The rearrangement joins TRBV6-6 to TRBJ1-5, with D uncertain. The CDR3 length is 14 residues. CDR1 MNHNY and CDR2 SVGAGI come from the germline V gene (reference sequence). Between the trimmed V and J ends, which lost 6 bases and 0 bases, there was a span of 9 bases. The CDR3, as DNA: TGTGCCAGCAGCCCCGAAAATAGCAATCAGCCCCAGCATTTT. Amino acid sequence: CASSPENSNQPQHF.

This chain uses TRBV10-2 with TRBJ2-1; D might be TRBD1 (6 bases). In germline, CDR1 is WSHSY, CDR2 SAAADI. Trimming cost V 4 bases and J 3 bases, with 10 bases left between them. This CDR3 has 14 amino acids. The CDR3 loop is CASSGGGSYNEQFF. CDR3 in DNA: TGCGCCAGCAGTGGAGGGGGAAGCTACAATGAGCAGTTCTTC.

V is TRBV6-1 and J is TRBJ1-2; maybe TRBD1 (6 bases). Germline assignment: CDR1 MNHNS and CDR2 SASEGT. Trimming shortened V by 6 bases and J by 4 bases, and 18 bases separated the two germline ends. The CDR3 sequence is 15 residues long. The CDR3 sequence: CASSSGVDPIYGYTF. CDR3 bases: TGTGCCAGCAGCTCAGGGGTAGATCCGATCTATGGCTACACCTTC.

V and J are TRBV6-6 and TRBJ2-7, with TRBD2 as a possible D gene (6 bases). The CDR3 totals 16 residues. Germline V CDR1 and CDR2: MNHNY, SVGAGI (reference sequence). Trimming took 2 bases from V and 3 from J, leaving 17 bases between them. This CDR3 is CASSYGAGTSNYEQYF. CDR3 coding DNA: TGTGCCAGCAGTTACGGTGCCGGGACTTCAAACTACGAGCAGTACTTC.